Below, 24 T cell receptor beta chains from the same sample are listed, as sequenced in a study of blood T cell repertoires in COVID-19. Generated by immunoSEQ multiplex PCR, the TCRdb table keeps only in-frame clones and is missing some. The top ten hold more than 5.5% of the sample, which has 60,000 to 75,000 clones, 75% to 95% seen once. Sequenced material: peripheral blood. The receptors derive from a man aged 35-49 years with COVID-19, enrolled during active disease.

This chain links TRBV7-8 with TRBJ1-4; no clear D. The V gene lost 5 bases and the J gene lost 4 bases, with 11 bases spanning the gap. This CDR3 has 14 residues. Germline lookup yields CDR1 SGHVS and CDR2 FQNEAQ. The CDR3 nucleotides are TGTGCCAGCAGCAAGTGGGAGAATAATGAAAAACTGTTTTTT. This translates into CASSKWENNEKLFF.

The V gene is TRBV5-1, the J gene TRBJ2-1, with TRBD1 identical over 8 bases. Unmatched junction bases numbered 6, after V lost 4 bases and J lost 3 bases. Germline V gives CDR1 SGHRS, CDR2 YFSETQ. The CDR3 runs to 15 residues. DNA of the CDR3: TGCGCCAGCAGCGGTACAGGACAGGGCTACAATGAGCAGTTCTTC. Protein product: CASSGTGQGYNEQFF.

This clone was seen a handful of times. The J gene is TRBJ2-5, the V gene TRBV5-4; the D is unclear. V lost 0 bases, J lost 2 bases, and 8 bases lay in between. The V gene's germline CDR1 is SGHNT and CDR2 YYREEE (reference sequence). The CDR3 is 14 amino acids. CDR3 loop: CASSLVTVQETQYF. The CDR3, as DNA: TGTGCCAGCAGCTTGGTCACAGTACAAGAGACCCAGTACTTC. The full variable domain, completed using reference TRBV5-4 and TRBJ2-5, is ETGVTQSPTHLIKTRGQQVTLRCSSQSGHNTVSWYQQALGQGPQFIFQYYREEENGRGNFPPRFSGLQFPNYSSELNVNALELDDSALYLCASSLVTVQETQYFGPGTRLLVL.

V usage is TRBV2 and J usage is TRBJ2-2; 12 bases fit TRBD2. The CDR3 sequence is 15 residues long. CDR1 is SNHLY and CDR2 is FYNNEI in the germline V gene. Unmatched junction bases numbered 2, after V lost 4 bases and J lost 5 bases. CDR3 sequence: CASSVLAGGTGELFF. CDR3 DNA sequence: TGTGCCAGCAGTGTACTAGCGGGGGGTACCGGGGAGCTGTTTTTT.

The table lists this clone with a few counts. The chain has TRBV28 and TRBJ2-7, with 7 bases aligning to TRBD2. There are 16 residues in the CDR3. CDR1 and CDR2 from the germline V gene are MDHEN and SYDVKM. V gave up 4 bases and J gave up 1 base; unmatched junction bases: 10. The CDR3 coding sequence is TGTGCCAGCAGTTACTTCGGGACTAAGCCTTCCTACGAGCAGTACTTC. This sequence encodes CASSYFGTKPSYEQYF.

The rearrangement links TRBV19 to TRBJ1-1; 7 nucleotides line up with TRBD1. The V segment lost 6 bases and the J segment 8 bases; nucleotides outside the gene matches: 12. Germline V gene sequence: CDR1 LNHDA, CDR2 SQIVND (reference sequence). This CDR3 has 14 residues. CDR3 sequence (DNA): TGTGCCAGTAGGGGACAGTCCCCTCCGGAGGAAGCTTTCTTT. Protein product: CASRGQSPPEEAFF.

The rearrangement uses TRBV21-1 and TRBJ1-4. TRBV21-1 is marked as a pseudogene. The CDR3 contains 15 residues. The CDR3 is CASSKRYATNEKLFF. In nucleotides, the CDR3 is TGTGCCAGCAGCAAACGGTATGCAACTAATGAAAAACTGTTTTTT.

V usage is TRBV10-2 and J usage is TRBJ2-7; a weak D match, TRBD1 (5 bases). This CDR3 contains 13 residues. Germline V lookup: CDR1 WSHSY, CDR2 SAAADI. V lost 3 bases and J lost 7, with 13 bases in between. This CDR3 reads CASSDTGIREQYF. The CDR3 DNA is TGCGCCAGCAGTGATACAGGTATACGGGAGCAGTACTTC.

This chain uses TRBV9 with TRBJ2-7, with 7 nucleotides matching TRBD1. The CDR3 is 14 residues long. Germline loops: CDR1 SGDLS, CDR2 YYNGEE. V dropped 4 bases and J dropped 4; count of bases not matched to a gene: 8. The CDR3 DNA follows: TGTGCCAGCAGCATATCCGGGACAGAGTACGAGCAGTACTTC. Translated, it gives CASSISGTEYEQYF.

A single count supports this clone. This chain joins TRBV29-1 and TRBJ1-2; D perhaps matches TRBD1 (5 bases). V lost 4 bases and J lost 4, with 16 bases in between. CDR1 is SQVTM and CDR2 is ANQGSEA in the germline V gene. The CDR3 contains 14 residues. The CDR3 loop reads CSVVRDSEVYGYTF. The CDR3 DNA sequence: TGCAGCGTTGTACGAGACAGCGAGGTCTATGGCTACACCTTC.

The chain employs TRBV11-2 and TRBJ1-2, with 8 nucleotides matching TRBD1. CDR3 size: 13 residues. CDR1 and CDR2 from the germline V gene are SGHAT and FQNNGV. With 6 bases clipped from V and 6 bases from J, the junction kept 6 bases outside the gene matches. For the CDR3, the DNA is TGTGCCAGCAGTCTGACAGGGGAAGATGGCTACACCTTC. This translates into CASSLTGEDGYTF.

The genes are TRBV4-1 and TRBJ1-2; D may be TRBD1 (5 bases). CDR1 MGHRA and CDR2 YSYEKL come from the germline V gene. V was pared by 4 bases and J by 3 bases, with 15 bases between. This CDR3 has 15 residues. DNA for the CDR3: TGCGCCAGCAGCCGTGAGGGCCCGGGGGACTATGGCTACACCTTC. Translated: CASSREGPGDYGYTF.

As DNA, the CDR3 is TGCGCCAGCGGAGCTAGCGGGGCGGCCTACGAGCAGTACTTC. Encoded protein: CASGASGAAYEQYF. The rearrangement joins TRBV10-1 to TRBJ2-7; 9 bases match TRBD2. Per germline, CDR1 WNHNN and CDR2 SYGVQD (reference sequence). With V trimmed by 8 bases and J by 2 bases, 7 bases remained unmatched. This CDR3 has 14 residues.

The rearrangement uses TRBV18 and TRBJ2-1; possibly TRBD2 for D (6 bases). The germline V gene encodes CDR1 KGHSH and CDR2 LQKENI. The CDR3 runs 13 residues. Between the trimmed V and J ends, which lost 1 base and 10 bases, there was a span of 11 bases. The CDR3 is CASSPLEGTEQFF. The CDR3 nucleotides are TGTGCCAGCTCACCACTGGAGGGCACGGAGCAGTTCTTC.

The rearrangement joins TRBV6-4 to TRBJ2-2; the D gene is possibly TRBD2 (6 bases). Germline assignment: CDR1 MRHNA and CDR2 SNTAGT. This CDR3 has 15 amino acids. Trimming pared 3 bases from V and 4 bases from J, leaving 12 bases between. The CDR3 protein is CASSDGGLGTGELFF. For the CDR3, the DNA is TGTGCCAGCAGTGATGGGGGACTGGGCACCGGGGAGCTGTTTTTT.

Here the CDR3 reads CASSPRSQGVSNGYTF. For the CDR3, the DNA is TGTGCCAGTAGCCCCCGGTCCCAGGGGGTGAGTAATGGCTACACCTTC. This sequence joins TRBV19 and TRBJ1-2, with 7 bases fitting TRBD1. V lost 6 bases, J lost 6 bases, and 16 bases stayed unmatched. CDR1 and CDR2 (germline): LNHDA, SQIVND (reference sequence). CDR3 size: 16 residues.

The chain joins TRBV5-4 to TRBJ1-1; TRBD1 matches at 7 bases. Germline V gives CDR1 SGHNT, CDR2 YYREEE (reference sequence). The CDR3 loop spans 14 amino acids. V was pared by 2 bases and J by 3 bases, with 4 bases of the junction left unmatched. The CDR3 protein is CASSFGTEDTEAFF. The CDR3 DNA sequence: TGTGCCAGCAGCTTCGGGACAGAGGACACTGAAGCTTTCTTT.

V usage is TRBV28 and J usage is TRBJ2-5; maybe TRBD2 (5 bases). CDR3 length: 12 amino acids. The germline CDR1 and CDR2 sequences are MDHEN and SYDVKM. The germline V and J ends were trimmed by 5 bases and 4 bases, with 8 bases remaining between them. The CDR3 loop reads CASSRGIETQYF. The CDR3 DNA reads TGTGCCAGCAGTCGGGGTATAGAGACCCAGTACTTC.

The chain combines TRBV11-2 with TRBJ2-3; D is perhaps TRBD2 (7 bases). Germline CDR1 SGHAT, CDR2 FQNNGV. The CDR3 is 15 residues long. The V end was cut by 8 bases, the J end by 9 bases, with 24 bases between. CDR3 sequence reads: CASGNGGAREKTQYF. For the CDR3, the DNA is TGTGCCAGCGGTAATGGGGGGGCCAGGGAAAAAACGCAGTATTTT.

The chain links TRBV28 to TRBJ1-5; a possible D gene is TRBD1 (6 bases). The germline gives CDR1 MDHEN, CDR2 SYDVKM. The CDR3 is made up of 15 amino acids. V dropped 6 bases and J dropped 0 bases, with 12 bases sitting between them. The CDR3 nucleotides are TGTGCCAGCAGGGACAGCGACTATAGCAATCAGCCCCAGCATTTT. It yields the protein CASRDSDYSNQPQHF.

The V and J genes are TRBV2 and TRBJ2-1, with 16 bases lining up with TRBD2. This CDR3 contains 17 residues. CDR1 is SNHLY, CDR2 FYNNEI, per germline. J was trimmed by 4 bases and V by 6 bases; bases with no gene match: 6. CDR3 sequence reads: CASSGTSGGARYNEQFF. The CDR3 coding sequence is TGTGCCAGCAGCGGGACTAGCGGGGGGGCGAGGTACAATGAGCAGTTCTTC. The variable domain in full, with the rest retrieved from reference TRBV2 and TRBJ2-1, is EPEVTQTPSHQVTQMGQEVILRCVPISNHLYFYWYRQILGQKVEFLVSFYNNEISEKSEIFDDQFSVERPDGSNFTLKIRSTKLEDSAMYFCASSGTSGGARYNEQFFGPGTRLTVL.

The CDR3 sequence: CASSSQTSGDEQYF. In DNA form, the CDR3 reads TGTGCCAGCTCATCGCAGACTAGCGGGGACGAGCAGTACTTC. This rearrangement joins TRBV18 to TRBJ2-7; 11 nucleotides match TRBD2. J was trimmed by 5 bases and V by 5 bases; bases with no gene match: 5. Germline CDR1 KGHSH, CDR2 LQKENI. This CDR3 is 14 amino acids long.

This chain joins TRBV6-5 and TRBJ2-5; no definite D call. Germline CDR1 and CDR2: MNHEY and SVGAGI. The CDR3 runs 11 residues. V was clipped by 6 bases and J by 2 bases, with 4 bases between them. CDR3 sequence reads: CASRSQETQYF. Written as DNA, the CDR3 is TGTGCCAGCAGGTCACAAGAGACCCAGTACTTC.

This chain links TRBV5-1 with TRBJ1-1, with 7 bases aligning to TRBD1. CDR1 SGHRS and CDR2 YFSETQ come from the germline V gene. The CDR3 runs 14 residues. V was pared by 4 bases and J by 1 base, with 4 bases of the junction left unmatched. CDR3 bases: TGCGCCAGCAGCCAAGGGACAGAGAACACTGAAGCTTTCTTT. Its translation is CASSQGTENTEAFF.